This T cell receptor (beta chain) comes out of a study of OX40 agonist ivuxolimab in advanced cancers. Only in-frame clones appear in the TCRdb table, and some are missing; sequencing was by immunoSEQ multiplex PCR. The sample contains roughly 80,000 clones, approximately 85% of which appear only once. Study results and limitations: CD4+ T cells averaged fewer expanded clones than CD8+ T cells. Some patients who did not respond also had low normalized T-cell clonal expansion. The authors did not determine the antigen specificity of the expanded peripheral T cells. In the 0.1 to 3.0 mg/kg range, CD4+ and CD8+ blood T cells had expanded clonally by week 6.

To note about this clone: No antigen is known for it.

V gave up 2 bases and J gave up 6 bases, with 16 bases separating them. The germline gives CDR1 SGHTA, CDR2 FQGTGA. The CDR3 is 15 amino acids. The V gene is TRBV7-3, the J gene TRBJ1-1; tentatively, D is TRBD1 (5 bases). The sequence was collected from an adult with an advanced solid tumor such as melanoma, head and neck, liver or kidney cancer. Source: CD4+ or CD8+ T cells sorted from blood, taken in a trial of the OX40 agonist ivuxolimab. The CDR3 DNA reads as TGTGCCAGCAGCTTATATGATACAGGTCGGGCTGAAGCTTTCTTT. Protein: CASSLYDTGRAEAFF.